The rows below give T cell receptor beta chains drawn from one sample of a study of siplizumab effects on memory and regulatory T cells. Antigen specificity for these receptors is unknown. Profiling relied on immunoSEQ multiplex PCR, and the TCRdb table lists in-frame clones only, not all of them. The sample lists around 13,000 clones, roughly 43% occurring once. The sample was CFSE-low (dividing) CD8+ T cells sorted from an allogeneic mixed lymphocyte reaction. The origin of the receptors is a human donor in good health; the cells came from an allogeneic mixed lymphocyte reaction. Each CDR3 is given with its conserved first and last residue. A D gene is named only where the DNA matches it firmly. Clone size is given for some rows only: seen once, a few or many times, or a class if the clone is expanded.

D: .
size: medium-sized
J: TRBJ1-5
V: TRBV4-1
DNA: TGCGCCAGCAGCCAAGATTGGCTACGGCCCCAGCATTTT
CDR3: CASSQDWLRPQHF

D: .
size: .
J: TRBJ1-1
V: TRBV9
DNA: TGTGCCAGCAGCGGCGTGACAGGAGTGAACACTGAAGCTTTCTTT
CDR3: CASSGVTGVNTEAFF

D: .
size: .
J: TRBJ1-2
V: TRBV10-2
DNA: TGCGCCAGCAGTGAATCCCCTCCGGAGGGCTACACCTTC
CDR3: CASSESPPEGYTF

D: TRBD1
size: .
J: TRBJ1-4
V: TRBV6-1
DNA: TGTGCCAGCAAGGGACAGGAGAATGAAAAACTGTTTTTT
CDR3: CASKGQENEKLFF

D: .
size: .
J: TRBJ2-7
V: TRBV2
DNA: TGTGCCAGCAGCGATGTTCTATCCTACGAGCAGTACTTC
CDR3: CASSDVLSYEQYF

D: .
size: few
J: TRBJ1-1
V: TRBV12-5
DNA: TGTGCTAGTGGTTCCGGGTCCCCATGGGTCACTGAAGCTTTCTTT
CDR3: CASGSGSPWVTEAFF

D: .
size: .
J: TRBJ1-1
V: TRBV6-6
DNA: TGTGCCAGCAGTTCTCAGGGGACGTTAAACACTGAAGCTTTCTTT
CDR3: CASSSQGTLNTEAFF

D: .
size: medium-sized
J: TRBJ1-2
V: TRBV7-9
DNA: TGTGCCAGCAGCTTGGGCAGGGACATAGAGGTTTTTACCTTC
CDR3: CASSLGRDIEVFTF

D: .
size: .
J: TRBJ2-1
V: TRBV27
DNA: TGTGCCAGCAGCTGGGACGGACACAATGAGCAGTTCTTC
CDR3: CASSWDGHNEQFF

D: .
size: .
J: TRBJ2-6
V: TRBV19
DNA: TGTGCCAGTAGTATATGGTCCTCTGGGGCCAACGTCCTGACTTTC
CDR3: CASSIWSSGANVLTF

D: .
size: .
J: TRBJ2-7
V: TRBV7-2
DNA: TGTGCCAGCAGCATCTCGGGACGTACCGAGCAGTACTTC
CDR3: CASSISGRTEQYF

D: .
size: once
J: TRBJ1-1
V: TRBV7-3
DNA: TGTGCCAGCAGCCCAGGAGTTAGATCTGAAGCTTTCTTT
CDR3: CASSPGVRSEAFF

D: TRBD2
size: .
J: TRBJ2-1
V: TRBV7-9
DNA: TGTGCCAGCAGCTTACCTAGCGGGGACTTCTACAATGAGCAGTTCTTC
CDR3: CASSLPSGDFYNEQFF

D: .
size: .
J: TRBJ2-1
V: TRBV5-1
DNA: TGCGCCAGCAGCTTGGGTACGGTCTACAATGAGCAGTTCTTC
CDR3: CASSLGTVYNEQFF

D: TRBD1
size: .
J: TRBJ1-1
V: TRBV11-3
DNA: TGTGCCAGCAGCCCCCGGGACAGGGGCTGGGACACTGAAGCTTTCTTT
CDR3: CASSPRDRGWDTEAFF

D: .
size: .
J: TRBJ2-7
V: TRBV19
DNA: TGTGCCAGTAGTATAGAGTGGGCCGGCTACGAGCAGTACTTC
CDR3: CASSIEWAGYEQYF

D: TRBD2
size: once
J: TRBJ2-1
V: TRBV9
DNA: TGTGCCAGCAGCGTATCCCTAGCGGGAGATGAGCAGTTCTTC
CDR3: CASSVSLAGDEQFF

D: .
size: .
J: TRBJ2-7
V: TRBV27
DNA: TGTGCCAGCAGTTTCCTGGGCGAGAGCTCCTACGAGCAGTACTTC
CDR3: CASSFLGESSYEQYF

D: .
size: many
J: TRBJ1-2
V: TRBV30
DNA: TGTGCCTGGAGCCAGGAAAACTATGGCTACACCTTC
CDR3: CAWSQENYGYTF

D: .
size: medium-sized
J: TRBJ1-4
V: TRBV27
DNA: TGTGCCAGCAGTTTATTGGGCAATTCGGGTGAAAAACTGTTTTTT
CDR3: CASSLLGNSGEKLFF

D: TRBD2
size: few
J: TRBJ2-2
V: TRBV7-6
DNA: TGTGCCAGCAGCTTTACTCCGGGGGGTGACACCGGGGAGCTGTTTTTT
CDR3: CASSFTPGGDTGELFF

D: .
size: .
J: TRBJ2-2
V: TRBV7-3
DNA: TGTGCCAGCAGCCTGGCGGCCGGGGAGCTGTTTTTT
CDR3: CASSLAAGELFF

D: .
size: medium-sized
J: TRBJ1-1
V: TRBV5-4
DNA: TGTGCCAGCAGCTCGGGACACCGATTAGGGAACACTGAAGCTTTCTTT
CDR3: CASSSGHRLGNTEAFF

D: .
size: .
J: TRBJ2-3
V: TRBV27
DNA: TGTGCCAGCAGTAAAATTTATAGGGACATTCCCCGCACAGATACGCAGTATTTT
CDR3: CASSKIYRDIPRTDTQYF

D: .
size: .
J: TRBJ2-7
V: TRBV29-1
DNA: TGCAGCGTTGGGGGGGACCACCTCTACGAGCAGTACTTC
CDR3: CSVGGDHLYEQYF

D: .
size: medium-sized
J: TRBJ1-4
V: TRBV9
DNA: TGTGCCAGCAGCGTTGGGGATGCAACTAATGAAAAACTGTTTTTT
CDR3: CASSVGDATNEKLFF

D: .
size: .
J: TRBJ1-2
V: TRBV5-1
DNA: TGCGCCAGCAGCTTGAATCAGGCATCCTCGACCCTGGGCTACACCTTC
CDR3: CASSLNQASSTLGYTF

D: .
size: .
J: TRBJ1-4
V: TRBV6-5
DNA: TGTGCCAGCAGTTTCACCGGGACGGAGAATGAAAAACTGTTTTTT
CDR3: CASSFTGTENEKLFF

D: .
size: .
J: TRBJ2-7
V: TRBV6-6
DNA: TGTGCCAGCAGGGGCCTTAGCTCCTACGAGCAGTACTTC
CDR3: CASRGLSSYEQYF

D: .
size: .
J: TRBJ2-7
V: TRBV10-2
DNA: TGCGCCAGCAGTGAGTCTAGAGGCGGCCCCTACGAGCAGTACTTC
CDR3: CASSESRGGPYEQYF

D: .
size: few
J: TRBJ1-6
V: TRBV30
DNA: TGTGCCTGGAGTGTAGGGCAGGGTTCTTCACCCCTCCACTTT
CDR3: CAWSVGQGSSPLHF

D: .
size: hyperexpanded
J: TRBJ2-7
V: TRBV5-1
DNA: TGCGCCAGCACCCCCTCATTTGGTCGGAGTGGAGGAAAGCAGTACTTC
CDR3: CASTPSFGRSGGKQYF

D: TRBD2
size: many
J: TRBJ2-7
V: TRBV27
DNA: TGTGCCAGCAGTTTATTGCTAGCGGGAGCGAGCGAGCAGTACTTC
CDR3: CASSLLLAGASEQYF

D: .
size: .
J: TRBJ1-5
V: TRBV6-5
DNA: TGTGCCAGCAGTTACTCAGGGATTAATCAGCCCCAGCATTTT
CDR3: CASSYSGINQPQHF

D: .
size: medium-sized
J: TRBJ2-7
V: TRBV19
DNA: TGTGCCAGTAGTATGGCAGGGAACGGCCAGTACTTC
CDR3: CASSMAGNGQYF

D: .
size: .
J: TRBJ2-5
V: TRBV9
DNA: TGTGCCAGCAGCGTAGTGGCAGGGGAATCGGAGACCCAGTACTTC
CDR3: CASSVVAGESETQYF

D: .
size: .
J: TRBJ1-1
V: TRBV19
DNA: TGTGCCAGCTCCCCGGCCATGACTCCTTACATGAACACTGAAGCTTTCTTT
CDR3: CASSPAMTPYMNTEAFF

D: TRBD2
size: few
J: TRBJ2-7
V: TRBV11-3
DNA: TGTGCCAGCACCGTCGGCGGGAGTTATCGCGAGCAGTACTTC
CDR3: CASTVGGSYREQYF

D: .
size: few
J: TRBJ1-1
V: TRBV7-2
DNA: TGTGCCAGCAGCTTAGAGGGTGGGCATGAAATAGGGGTGAACACTGAAGCTTTCTTT
CDR3: CASSLEGGHEIGVNTEAFF

D: TRBD1
size: .
J: TRBJ1-4
V: TRBV11-3
DNA: TGTGCCAGCAGCCCCCAACTCACAGGGGTGAATGAAAAACTGTTTTTT
CDR3: CASSPQLTGVNEKLFF

D: .
size: .
J: TRBJ2-7
V: TRBV7-9
DNA: TGTGCCAGCAGCCCAAAGGGTTCCTCCTACGAGCAGTACTTC
CDR3: CASSPKGSSYEQYF

D: .
size: few
J: TRBJ1-6
V: TRBV4-1
DNA: TGCGCCAGCAGCCAAGATCTCGAAGGGTTTTCACCCCTCCACTTT
CDR3: CASSQDLEGFSPLHF

D: .
size: .
J: TRBJ2-3
V: TRBV27
DNA: TGTGCCAGCAGTTTATCAGCGTTGGAGGCCACAGATACGCAGTATTTT
CDR3: CASSLSALEATDTQYF

D: .
size: medium-sized
J: TRBJ2-7
V: TRBV5-1
DNA: TGCGCCAGCAGCTTTCTACAGGGCCCTACCTACGAGCAGTACTTC
CDR3: CASSFLQGPTYEQYF

D: .
size: .
J: TRBJ2-7
V: TRBV27
DNA: TGTGCCAGCAGTTTACTGGGGCCGATATACGAGCAGTACTTC
CDR3: CASSLLGPIYEQYF

D: .
size: .
J: TRBJ2-7
V: TRBV6-5
DNA: TGTGCCAGCAGTGAGCAGGCCTACTCCTACGAGCAGTACTTC
CDR3: CASSEQAYSYEQYF

D: .
size: .
J: TRBJ1-5
V: TRBV30
DNA: TGTGCCTGGAGTAGTCAGGGAGGTCAGCCCCAGCATTTT
CDR3: CAWSSQGGQPQHF

D: TRBD2
size: .
J: TRBJ2-7
V: TRBV27
DNA: TGTGCCAGCAGTTTGGGTGGGACTAGCGGGACGGGGCTGTACTTC
CDR3: CASSLGGTSGTGLYF

D: TRBD2
size: .
J: TRBJ2-7
V: TRBV7-9
DNA: TGTGCCAGCAGCCTAACCCTGGGACTAGCGGGATACGAGCAGTACTTC
CDR3: CASSLTLGLAGYEQYF

D: .
size: medium-sized
J: TRBJ1-1
V: TRBV10-3
DNA: TGTGCCATCAGTGATTGGGCAGGGGCCCCGAACACTGAAGCTTTCTTT
CDR3: CAISDWAGAPNTEAFF